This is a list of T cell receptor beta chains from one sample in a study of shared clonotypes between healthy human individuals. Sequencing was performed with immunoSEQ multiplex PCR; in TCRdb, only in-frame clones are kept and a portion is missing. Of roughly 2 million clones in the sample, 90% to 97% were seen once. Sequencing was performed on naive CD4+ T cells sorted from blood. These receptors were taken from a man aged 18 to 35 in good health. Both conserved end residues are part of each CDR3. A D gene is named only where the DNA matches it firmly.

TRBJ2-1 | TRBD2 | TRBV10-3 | CAISWTSGEVNEQFF | TGTGCCATCAGCTGGACTAGCGGAGAGGTCAATGAGCAGTTCTTC
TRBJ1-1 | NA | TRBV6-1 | CASKEFSEAFF | TGTGCCAGCAAGGAGTTCTCTGAAGCTTTCTTT
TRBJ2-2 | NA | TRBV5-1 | CASSLVPGANTGELFF | TGCGCCAGCAGCCTGGTCCCGGGGGCGAACACCGGGGAGCTGTTTTTT
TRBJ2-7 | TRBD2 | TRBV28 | CASGTGGNYEQYF | TGTGCCAGCGGGACGGGGGGGAACTACGAGCAGTACTTC
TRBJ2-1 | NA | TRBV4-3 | CASSQDSGIHNEQFF | TGCGCCAGCAGCCAAGATTCGGGCATTCACAATGAGCAGTTCTTC
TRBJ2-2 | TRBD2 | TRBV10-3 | CAIRREGANTGELFF | TGTGCCATCAGACGGGAGGGAGCGAACACCGGGGAGCTGTTTTTT
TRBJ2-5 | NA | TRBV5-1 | CASSLALRGTETQYF | TGCGCCAGCAGCTTGGCCCTTCGGGGTACCGAGACCCAGTACTTC
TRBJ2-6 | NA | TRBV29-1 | CSVAQGGANVLTF | TGCAGCGTTGCCCAGGGTGGGGCCAACGTCCTGACTTTC
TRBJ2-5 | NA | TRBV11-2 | CASSRQGMAQYF | TGTGCCAGCAGCCGTCAGGGTATGGCCCAGTACTTC
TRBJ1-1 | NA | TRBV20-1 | CSASGGAAFF | TGCAGTGCTAGCGGTGGGGCAGCTTTCTTT
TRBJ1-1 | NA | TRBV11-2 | CASSLTENTEAFF | TGTGCCAGCAGCTTGACAGAGAACACTGAAGCTTTCTTT
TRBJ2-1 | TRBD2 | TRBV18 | CASSPTSGMGGNEQFF | TGTGCCAGCTCACCAACTAGCGGGATGGGGGGCAATGAGCAGTTCTTC
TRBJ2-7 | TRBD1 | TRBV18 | CASSPRTGSPYEQYF | TGTGCCAGCTCACCCCGGACAGGGTCACCCTACGAGCAGTACTTC
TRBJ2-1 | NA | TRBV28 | CASSLQGMVAKEQFF | TGTGCCAGCAGTTTACAGGGAATGGTAGCAAAGGAGCAGTTCTTC